A single sample is the source of the 19 T cell receptor beta chains below, sequenced in a study of cytomegalovirus exposure and HLA in healthy donors. 60 Vbeta and 13 Jbeta primers were used in PCR. Sequenced by immunoSEQ multiplex PCR; TCRdb stores in-frame clones only, minus some. The sample has 50,000 to 70,000 clones; more than 70% are singletons. Sequenced material: PBMCs. Receptor source: a male donor in good health and CMV-seronegative.

V is TRBV7-8 and J is TRBJ2-7, with D possibly TRBD1 on 5 matching bases. The CDR3 contains 15 residues. The V gene's germline CDR1 is SGHVS and CDR2 FQNEAQ. Between the trimmed V and J ends, which lost 7 bases and 0 bases, there was a span of 16 bases. The CDR3 sequence: CASTDGKGNSYEQYF. The DNA of the CDR3 is TGTGCCAGCACCGACGGCAAGGGGAACTCCTACGAGCAGTACTTC.

This rearrangement joins TRBV7-3 to TRBJ2-1, with 10 bases matching TRBD2. The V gene end was trimmed by 4 bases and the J gene end by 4 bases; junction bases not matched to a gene: 1. CDR3 length: 14 amino acids. Looked up from germline, CDR1 is SGHTA and CDR2 is FQGTGA. The CDR3 bases are TGTGCCAGCAGCTCTAGCGGGGGTTACAATGAGCAGTTCTTC. Translated: CASSSSGGYNEQFF.

This clone was recorded only once. The chain joins TRBV5-6 to TRBJ1-4; D is perhaps TRBD1 (5 bases). Germline V lookup: CDR1 SGHDT, CDR2 YYEEEE. Trimming took off 6 bases at V and 7 bases at J, with 19 bases between the two ends. The length of the CDR3 is 15 residues. The CDR3 here is CASNRPGDGGEKLFF. CDR3 DNA: TGTGCCAGCAACCGACCGGGGGACGGAGGTGAAAAACTGTTTTTT.

To note about this clone: Other DNA sequences in this sample translate to the same CDR3. The genes are TRBV2 and TRBJ2-1; D might be TRBD2 (6 bases). The CDR3 covers 16 residues. The V gene lost 6 bases and the J gene lost 5 bases, with 20 bases spanning the gap. Germline V gene sequence: CDR1 SNHLY, CDR2 FYNNEI. The CDR3 protein is CASRDLSGGQNNEQFF. The CDR3 DNA reads TGTGCCAGCAGAGACCTTAGCGGAGGGCAAAACAATGAGCAGTTCTTC.

The chain links TRBV5-8 to TRBJ2-2, with D possibly being TRBD1 (5 bases). Trimming stripped 6 bases from V and 6 bases from J, with 18 bases between. The germline V gene has CDR1 SGHTS and CDR2 YDEGEE. The CDR3 has 15 amino acids. CDR3 amino acids: CASNTGQGRAGELFF. DNA for the CDR3: TGTGCCAGCAACACGGGCCAGGGTAGGGCCGGGGAGCTGTTTTTT.

CDR3 sequence reads: CASSVPSSYEQYF. CDR3 coding DNA: TGTGCCAGCAGTGTCCCGAGCTCCTACGAGCAGTACTTC. This chain connects TRBV25-1 to TRBJ2-7; D is uncertain. Trimming removed 4 bases from V and 0 bases from J, with 7 bases in between. Germline-derived CDR1 and CDR2 are MGHDK and SYGVNS. The length of the CDR3 is 13 residues.

The gene calls are TRBV6-5 and TRBJ1-2, with D unresolved. The length of the CDR3 is 13 residues. Per germline, CDR1 MNHEY and CDR2 SVGAGI. V lost 4 bases, J lost 2 bases, and 8 bases lay in between. Written as DNA, the CDR3 is TGTGCCAGCAGTTCCGACGGGAACTATGGCTACACCTTC. The encoded protein is CASSSDGNYGYTF.

This clone occurred a few times. The chain carries TRBV19 and TRBJ2-7, with a tentative D call TRBD2 (5 bases). CDR3 length: 14 residues. The V end lost 6 bases, the J end lost 4 bases, and 16 bases lay between the germline ends. CDR1 LNHDA and CDR2 SQIVND come from the germline V gene (reference sequence). CDR3 in amino acids: CASSLGDRGYEQYF. The CDR3 DNA is TGTGCCAGTAGCCTCGGCGACCGGGGATACGAGCAGTACTTC.

This clone was picked up one time. The chain recombines TRBV2 with TRBJ2-3; 8 nucleotides line up with TRBD2. The trim removed 4 bases at V and 1 base at J, leaving 4 bases unmatched. The CDR3 spans 15 residues. From germline, CDR1 is SNHLY and CDR2 FYNNEI. For the CDR3, the DNA is TGTGCCAGCAGTGCCCGTAGCGGGGGCACAGATACGCAGTATTTT. This translates into CASSARSGGTDTQYF.

V gene TRBV29-1 combines with J gene TRBJ2-3; D not resolved. CDR3 length: 10 amino acids. The germline V gene has CDR1 SQVTM and CDR2 ANQGSEA. V lost 6 bases and J 5 bases, leaving 6 bases between the germline ends. Written as DNA, the CDR3 is TGCAGCGTCGTTCGAGATACGCAGTATTTT. Translation gives CSVVRDTQYF.

The CDR3 DNA reads as TGTGCCAGCAGCTTAGCCCGGGAGGACACTGAAGCTTTCTTT. It encodes CASSLAREDTEAFF. The chain joins TRBV7-9 to TRBJ1-1; D unresolved. The CDR3 is 14 residues long. The V end lost 0 bases, the J end lost 3 bases, and 8 bases lay between the germline ends. Germline V gene data show CDR1 as SEHNR and CDR2 as FQNEAQ (reference sequence).

This clone has just one count. The CDR3 here is CAISGQGGNQPQHF. In nucleotides, the CDR3 is TGTGCCATCAGTGGGCAGGGTGGCAATCAGCCCCAGCATTTT. The chain carries TRBV10-3 and TRBJ1-5, with D perhaps matching TRBD1 (5 bases). Germline V gene data show CDR1 as ENHRY and CDR2 as SYGVKD. The CDR3 sequence is 14 residues long. Trimming stripped 4 bases from V and 2 bases from J, with 9 bases between.

The chain couples TRBV7-9 to TRBJ1-1; 8 bases agree with TRBD1. J was trimmed by 1 base and V by 5 bases; bases with no gene match: 6. Germline-derived CDR1 and CDR2 are SEHNR and FQNEAQ (reference sequence). This CDR3 region has 15 residues. CDR3 nucleotide sequence: TGTGCCAGCAGCAAGACAGGGGCCGAGAACACTGAAGCTTTCTTT. Amino acid sequence: CASSKTGAENTEAFF.

The chain combines TRBV4-2 with TRBJ2-5; TRBD1 aligns across 9 bases. The end of the DNA is better explained by TRBJ2-7, so the J call may be wrong. This CDR3 region has 16 residues. Germline CDR1 is LGHNA and CDR2 is YNFKEQ. The CDR3 protein is CASSRLGQGFSYEQYF. Written as DNA, the CDR3 is TGTGCCAGCAGCCGACTGGGACAGGGATTCTCCTACGAGCAGTACTTC.

The CDR3 DNA sequence: TGTGCCAGCAGCTTAGCCGGCGGGGGTTCATACGAGCAGTACTTC. Its translation: CASSLAGGGSYEQYF. The chain carries TRBV9 and TRBJ2-7, with 7 bases lining up with TRBD2. Germline V lookup: CDR1 SGDLS, CDR2 YYNGEE. V was clipped by 4 bases and J by 4 bases; unmatched bases: 11. The CDR3 sequence is 15 residues long. Filled out from reference TRBV9 and TRBJ2-7, the complete variable domain reads DSGVTQTPKHLITATGQRVTLRCSPRSGDLSVYWYQQSLDQGLQFLIQYYNGEERAKGNILERFSAQQFPDLHSELNLSSLELGDSALYFCASSLAGGGSYEQYFGPGTRLTVT.

The V call is TRBV6-5, the J call TRBJ1-4, with TRBD1 identical over 11 bases. The CDR3 length is 14 residues. With 8 bases clipped from V and 7 bases from J, the junction kept 6 bases outside the gene matches. Germline CDR1 is MNHEY and CDR2 is SVGAGI. Here the CDR3 DNA reads TGTGCCAGCGGGCGGGACAGGGGGTCTGAAAAACTGTTTTTT. This translates into CASGRDRGSEKLFF.

V usage is TRBV7-2 and J usage is TRBJ2-5; TRBD2 matches 7 bases. With V trimmed by 1 base and J by 5 bases, 7 bases remained unmatched. The CDR3 consists of 15 residues. Germline V lookup: CDR1 SGHTA, CDR2 FQGNSA. The CDR3 region is CASSLEWEGRETQYF. The CDR3 DNA reads as TGTGCCAGCAGCTTAGAGTGGGAGGGTAGGGAGACCCAGTACTTC. Full variable domain (remainder filled in from reference TRBV7-2 and TRBJ2-5): GAGVSQSPSNKVTEKGKDVELRCDPISGHTALYWYRQSLGQGLEFLIYFQGNSAPDKSGLPSDRFSAERTGGSVSTLTIQRTQQEDSAVYLCASSLEWEGRETQYFGPGTRLLVL.

This chain uses TRBV30 with TRBJ2-5; TRBD2 aligns across 9 bases. This CDR3 is 14 amino acids long. Trimming at V came to 3 bases and at J to 3 bases, leaving 5 bases not matched to a gene. Germline V gene data show CDR1 as GTSNPN and CDR2 as SVGIG (reference sequence). The CDR3 loop is CAWRRRGGEETQYF. The DNA of the CDR3 is TGTGCCTGGAGACGGCGGGGGGGCGAAGAGACCCAGTACTTC.

The chain recombines TRBV7-8 with TRBJ1-2, with 7 bases matching TRBD1. Germline values: CDR1 SGHVS, CDR2 FQNEAQ. This CDR3 has 13 amino acids. Unmatched junction bases numbered 8, after V lost 5 bases and J lost 8 bases. The CDR3 bases are TGTGCCAGCAGCGACCGGGACAGCCGCGGCTACACCTTC. Residues: CASSDRDSRGYTF.